These 19 T cell receptor beta chains share one sample of origin, sequenced in a study of molecular identifiers for immune sequencing clone quantification. Using its own MiXCR run on the PCR reads, TCRdb lists one record per CDR3 protein. The sample holds more than 85,000 distinct CDR3 sequences; around 30% are singletons and the top ten take approximately 10%. Specimen: naive CD8+ T cells from blood, with Jurkat cell RNA spiked in. Subset here: FACS-sorted CD8+CD4-CCR7+CD45RA+ naive T cells. The receptors originated from a human donor in good health. Some libraries in this study had Jurkat cell RNA spiked in.

On this clonotype: This may be a read error, as it is one base from a much larger clone. The chain employs TRBV7-3 and TRBJ2-5, with 8 bases identical to TRBD2. The J call may be mistaken, given a closer DNA end match to TRBJ2-1. Germline loops: CDR1 SGHTA, CDR2 FQGTGA. The CDR3 has 15 amino acids. The CDR3 protein is CASSLGTSLQETQFF. The CDR3, as DNA: TGTGCCAGCAGCTTAGGGACTAGTCTCCAAGAGACCCAGTTCTTC.

This sequence joins TRBV7-3 and TRBJ1-6; 7 bases are a match to TRBD1. Germline trimming cut 4 bases from V and 7 bases from J; bases unmatched to any gene: 4. The CDR3 length is 14 residues. CDR1 SGHTA and CDR2 FQGTGA come from the germline V gene. CDR3 sequence: CASSSGQLNSPLHF. In nucleotides, the CDR3 is TGTGCCAGCAGCTCGGGACAGCTAAATTCACCCCTCCACTTT.

Turning to this clonotype: Relative to the germline gene, one junction end is altered; a read error may explain this. CDR3 protein: CASSYDRVGNLPQHF. CDR3 DNA sequence: TGTGCCAGCAGTTACGACAGGGTTGGCAATCTGCCCCAGCATTTT. The chain carries TRBV28 and TRBJ1-5; 7 nucleotides line up with TRBD1. Per germline, CDR1 MDHEN and CDR2 SYDVKM. CDR3 length equals 15 residues.

The chain has TRBV2 and TRBJ2-3; 13 bases match TRBD2. Per germline, CDR1 SNHLY and CDR2 FYNNEI. V lost 6 bases and J lost 1; bases outside the gene matches: 7. The CDR3 spans 17 residues. The CDR3 here is CASSGTSGKAGTDTQYF. The DNA of the CDR3 is TGTGCCAGCAGCGGGACTAGCGGGAAAGCGGGCACAGATACGCAGTATTTT.

A remark on this clonotype: A read error may explain this, as a much larger clone is one base away. The V and J genes are TRBV28 and TRBJ2-7; D tentatively fits TRBD1 or TRBD2 (5 bases each). Germline V gene data show CDR1 as MDHEN and CDR2 as SYDVKM. The ends were cut back, 5 bases at V and 0 bases at J, with 14 bases in the middle. CDR3 length: 15 amino acids. The CDR3 DNA reads TGTGCCAGCAGTCCCGGGGCCCGGGGCTCCTACGAGCAGTACTTC. Translated: CASSPGARGSYEQYF.

This clonotype was counted many times. The chain uses TRBV7-9 and TRBJ2-6; 10 bases align to TRBD2. CDR1 SEHNR and CDR2 FQNEAQ come from the germline V gene (reference sequence). The CDR3 runs to 16 residues. Losses at the gene ends were 4 bases for V and 3 bases for J; bases not matched to a gene: 3. The CDR3: CASSWVAGGGANVLTF. The DNA of the CDR3 is TGTGCCAGCAGCTGGGTAGCGGGAGGTGGGGCCAACGTCCTGACTTTC.

This clonotype has more than one count but fewer than ten. The chain uses TRBV24-1 and TRBJ2-3, with TRBD1 matching 8 bases. The CDR3 runs 16 residues. Germline CDR1 KGHDR, CDR2 SFDVKD. The J segment lost 3 bases and the V segment lost 4 bases, leaving 8 bases of the junction unmatched. CDR3 in DNA: TGTGCCACCAGTGACCCGGACAGGGTTGGTACAGATACGCAGTATTTT. It specifies CATSDPDRVGTDTQYF.

The chain uses TRBV28 and TRBJ2-7; 9 nucleotides line up with TRBD1. After removal of 10 bases from V and 5 bases from J, the junction contained 15 bases not matched to a gene. Germline V lookup: CDR1 MDHEN, CDR2 SYDVKM. This CDR3 is built from 15 residues. For the CDR3, the DNA is TGTGCCAACAAAACCCCCGGGACAGGGACGCACGAGCAGTACTTC. It yields the protein CANKTPGTGTHEQYF.

This clonotype has a count of ten or more. CDR3 amino acids: CASSFRNTEAFF. CDR3 nucleotide sequence: TGTGCCAGCAGTTTCCGGAACACTGAAGCTTTCTTT. This chain links TRBV12-3 or TRBV12-4 with TRBJ1-1; D is unclear. The ends were cut back, 3 bases at V and 1 base at J, with 3 bases in the middle. The CDR3 has 12 amino acids.

Of note for this clonotype: This may come from a read error, since a much larger clone is one base off. The CDR3 DNA sequence: TGTGCCTGCAGCGGAGGGATTGAAGCTTTCTTT. Encoded protein: CACSGGIEAFF. The chain carries TRBV7-9 and TRBJ1-1; D not certain. The CDR3 consists of 11 residues. Per germline, CDR1 SEHNR and CDR2 FQNEAQ (reference sequence).

This chain uses TRBV19 with TRBJ1-1; D gene ambiguous. V lost 6 bases and J lost 12, with 29 bases in between. The CDR3 is 16 amino acids. Looked up from germline, CDR1 is LNHDA and CDR2 is SQIVND (reference sequence). Here the CDR3 reads CASRNTWTFINPGTFF. The CDR3 DNA is TGTGCCAGTAGGAATACGTGGACGTTTATAAACCCGGGGACTTTCTTT.

The gene calls are TRBV7-9 and TRBJ1-1; unclear D gene. This CDR3 is built from 13 residues. Germline V gene lookup returns CDR1 SEHNR and CDR2 FQNEAQ (reference sequence). Trimming removed 5 bases from V and 2 bases from J, with 9 bases in between. CDR3 sequence: CASSPDANTEAFF. Here the CDR3 DNA reads TGTGCCAGCAGCCCCGACGCAAACACTGAAGCTTTCTTT.

The chain recombines TRBV27 with TRBJ1-1, with 7 bases aligning to TRBD1. The CDR3 is 17 residues long. CDR1 and CDR2 from the germline V gene are MNHEY and SMNVEV (reference sequence). J lost 5 bases, V lost 6 bases, and 18 bases had no gene match. In DNA form, the CDR3 reads TGTGCCAGCAGAAAAACTAGGGACAGCCTAGGAAGGACTGAAGCTTTCTTT. This gives the protein CASRKTRDSLGRTEAFF.

On this clonotype: A much larger clone is a single base away; this may be a read error. The chain recombines TRBV6-6 with TRBJ2-2; a possible D gene is TRBD2 (6 bases). In germline, CDR1 is MNHNY, CDR2 SVGAGI (reference sequence). The CDR3 spans 13 residues. The CDR3 loop is CASSSPYTGGLFF. CDR3 DNA: TGTGCCAGCAGTTCCCCTTACACCGGGGGGCTGTTTTTT.

This clonotype appeared a few times. CDR3 bases: TGTGCCAGCAGCCCTGAGACTGCGCACGAGCAGTACTTC. Its protein is CASSPETAHEQYF. The V call is TRBV7-8, the J call TRBJ2-7; the D is unclear. CDR1 is SGHVS and CDR2 is FQNEAQ in the germline V gene. This CDR3 is 13 amino acids long. V shed 5 bases and J shed 5 bases, with 13 bases lying between them.

A few counts support this clonotype. The gene calls are TRBV14 and TRBJ2-1; possibly TRBD1 or TRBD2 for D (5 bases each). This CDR3 comprises 12 residues. The germline V gene encodes CDR1 SGHDN and CDR2 FVKESK. The germline V and J ends were trimmed by 6 bases and 5 bases, with 8 bases remaining between them. CDR3: CASRRDHNEQFF. CDR3 bases: TGTGCCAGCAGACGGGACCACAATGAGCAGTTCTTC.

The table lists this clonotype with many counts. This sequence joins TRBV19 and TRBJ1-5; no reliable D call. V was trimmed by 1 base and J by 2 bases, leaving 3 bases between them. Germline CDR1 and CDR2: LNHDA and SQIVND (reference sequence). This CDR3 has 13 amino acids. CDR3: CASSIGGNQPQHF. The CDR3 DNA reads TGTGCCAGTAGTATAGGGGGCAATCAGCCCCAGCATTTT. Full variable domain (remainder filled in from reference TRBV19 and TRBJ1-5): DGGITQSPKYLFRKEGQNVTLSCEQNLNHDAMYWYRQDPGQGLRLIYYSQIVNDFQKGDIAEGYSVSREKKESFPLTVTSAQKNPTAFYLCASSIGGNQPQHFGDGTRLSIL.

This clonotype was detected a few times. The chain couples TRBV3-1 to TRBJ2-1, with 7 positions matching TRBD1. V lost 1 base, J lost 2 bases, and 5 bases stayed unmatched. CDR1 LGHDT and CDR2 YNNKEL come from the germline V gene (reference sequence). The CDR3 contains 16 residues. This CDR3 is CASSQGQGSAYNEQFF. The CDR3 DNA sequence: TGTGCCAGCAGCCAAGGACAGGGCTCCGCCTACAATGAGCAGTTCTTC.

With regard to this clonotype: Since a much larger clone is just one base distant, this may be a read error. The J gene is TRBJ2-1, the V gene TRBV7-6, with TRBD2 matching over 11 bases. The V segment lost 4 bases and the J segment 9 bases; nucleotides outside the gene matches: 14. Germline lookup yields CDR1 SGHVS and CDR2 FNYEAQ. This CDR3 comprises 17 residues. The CDR3 protein is CASSYGSGRVRGFEQFF. CDR3 bases: TGTGCCAGCAGCTATGGTAGCGGGAGGGTAAGAGGGTTTGAGCAGTTCTTC.